Below, one T cell receptor (beta chain) is given with its context. As yet, its antigen is unknown. Germline CDR1 reads LGHDT; CDR2 reads YNNKEL (reference sequence). The CDR3 is 15 amino acids. Total RNA, at approximately 3,800 ng, went into every TCR library. Reprocessing the 5' RACE reads, TCRdb reports a single entry for every CDR3 protein and omits DNA. The repertoire shows fewer than 550,000 distinct CDR3 sequences; the top ten hold approximately 2.3%. The data derive from a study of monozygotic twins with inflammatory bowel disease. Study findings and constraints: Individual T cell subtypes were not distinguishable.

The rearrangement uses TRBV3-1 and TRBJ2-1; TCRdb reports TRBD2, a call that lacks DNA to check it against. Input material: blood. This receptor was taken from a human donor with ulcerative colitis or Crohn's disease, or a healthy co-twin of an affected twin (not recorded which). CDR3 protein: CASSQELAGLGEQFF.